These 28 T cell receptor beta chains were sequenced from one sample in a study of blood T cell repertoires in COVID-19. Measured with immunoSEQ multiplex PCR; TCRdb has only the in-frame clones, and not every one. The sample lists tens of thousands of clones; around nine tenths were seen once. What was sequenced was peripheral blood. These receptors were obtained from a man at least 80 years old with active or convalescent COVID-19.

The gene calls are TRBV6-5 and TRBJ1-6; 7 positions agree with TRBD1. CDR1 and CDR2 (germline): MNHEY, SVGAGI. CDR3 length: 14 amino acids. The junction had 9 bases not matched to a gene; V was cut back by 6 bases and J by 10 bases. The CDR3: CASSPRQGQSPLHF. CDR3 bases: TGTGCCAGCAGCCCGAGACAGGGCCAATCACCCCTCCACTTT.

The chain carries TRBV2 and TRBJ2-1, with TRBD1 identical over 8 bases. Germline V lookup: CDR1 SNHLY, CDR2 FYNNEI. The CDR3 runs to 14 residues. The trim removed 3 bases at V and 9 bases at J, leaving 7 bases unmatched. CDR3 coding DNA: TGTGCCAGCAGTGAGACAGGGGATTGGGGTGAGCAGTTCTTC. Protein product: CASSETGDWGEQFF.

This sequence joins TRBV21-1 and TRBJ2-7; the table's D call of TRBD2 was not tested on the DNA. TRBV21-1 is a listed pseudogene. The CDR3 is made up of 14 amino acids. The CDR3 region has the DNA TGTGCCAGCAGCCGAGCGGGAGAGATCCACGAGCAGTACTTC. This sequence encodes CASSRAGEIHEQYF.

The J gene is TRBJ2-3, the V gene TRBV3-1 (or the pseudogene TRBV3-2), with 7 positions matching TRBD2. Looked up from germline, CDR1 is LGHDT and CDR2 is YNNKEL (reference sequence). The CDR3 extends over 15 amino acids. V was pared by 2 bases and J by 4 bases, with 6 bases of the junction left unmatched. The CDR3: CASSQQAGSADTQYF. CDR3 in DNA: TGTGCCAGCAGCCAACAAGCGGGGTCGGCAGATACGCAGTATTTT.

The rearrangement links TRBV28 to TRBJ2-2; maybe TRBD1 (5 bases). The V gene lost 2 bases and the J gene lost 14 bases, with 15 bases spanning the gap. Germline V lookup: CDR1 MDHEN, CDR2 SYDVKM. The CDR3 loop spans 13 amino acids. CDR3: CASSLPGAVYLFF. In DNA, the CDR3 is TGTGCCAGCAGTTTACCTGGGGCCGTCTATCTGTTTTTT.

The chain has TRBV3-1 (or the pseudogene TRBV3-2) and TRBJ2-7, with D maybe TRBD2 (5 bases). The ends were cut back, 1 base at V and 1 base at J, with 14 bases in the middle. CDR1 and CDR2 (germline): LGHDT, YNNKEL (reference sequence). This CDR3 is built from 16 residues. In DNA form, the CDR3 reads TGTGCCAGCAGCCAAGTTGGTCCCCGGGGATCCTACGAGCAGTACTTC. Encoded protein: CASSQVGPRGSYEQYF.

V usage is TRBV4-2 and J usage is TRBJ2-5, with TRBD2 as a possible D gene (6 bases). The CDR3 contains 14 residues. Germline loops: CDR1 LGHNA, CDR2 YNFKEQ. Trimming left V 3 bases short and J 1 base short, with 9 bases between. CDR3 amino acids: CASSHWGVQETQYF. The CDR3 DNA sequence: TGTGCCAGCAGCCACTGGGGGGTCCAAGAGACCCAGTACTTC.

The genes are TRBV5-6 and TRBJ2-1; 11 nucleotides align to TRBD2. With V trimmed by 4 bases and J by 2 bases, 8 bases remained unmatched. CDR1 is SGHDT and CDR2 is YYEEEE in the germline V gene. The CDR3 totals 17 residues. CDR3 in amino acids: CASSKLAGVSTYNEQFF. The CDR3 region has the DNA TGTGCCAGCAGCAAACTAGCGGGAGTATCAACCTACAATGAGCAGTTCTTC.

The rearrangement links TRBV4-2 to TRBJ1-1; no reliable D call. Germline V lookup: CDR1 LGHNA, CDR2 YNFKEQ. V lost 0 bases to trimming and J lost 3 bases, with 5 bases between them. The CDR3 has 13 amino acids. The CDR3 DNA sequence: TGTGCCAGCAGCCAAGAATTCGACACTGAAGCTTTCTTT. Its protein is CASSQEFDTEAFF.

The chain is built from TRBV28 and TRBJ2-5, with a tentative D call TRBD2 (6 bases). The V end was cut by 6 bases, the J end by 5 bases, with 13 bases between. CDR3 length: 13 residues. Germline assignment: CDR1 MDHEN and CDR2 SYDVKM. The CDR3 sequence: CASSVASAETQYF. The CDR3 DNA reads as TGTGCCAGCAGCGTGGCTAGCGCGGAGACCCAGTACTTC.

The chain uses TRBV20-1 and TRBJ1-4, with D perhaps TRBD1 (5 bases). The V end was cut by 3 bases, the J end by 7 bases, with 12 bases between. CDR1 is DFQATT and CDR2 is SNEGSKA in the germline V gene (reference sequence). This CDR3 has 13 amino acids. The CDR3 sequence: CSASFGGGEKLFF. CDR3 in DNA: TGCAGTGCTAGTTTCGGGGGGGGTGAAAAACTGTTTTTT.

V gene TRBV28 combines with J gene TRBJ2-1, with 8 bases lining up with TRBD2. The germline V gene encodes CDR1 MDHEN and CDR2 SYDVKM. Germline trimming cut 3 bases from V and 4 bases from J; bases unmatched to any gene: 5. The CDR3 extends over 15 amino acids. The CDR3 protein is CASSFVLAGYNEQFF. The CDR3 DNA is TGTGCCAGCAGTTTTGTGTTAGCGGGGTACAATGAGCAGTTCTTC.

The chain employs TRBV11-2 and TRBJ2-1; TRBD2 matches at 7 bases. Germline V gene lookup returns CDR1 SGHAT and CDR2 FQNNGV. CDR3 size: 15 residues. V lost 5 bases, J lost 7 bases, and 11 bases stayed unmatched. Written as DNA, the CDR3 is TGTGCCAGCAGCCCTTGGGAGGGGAGCAAAAATGAGCAGTTCTTC. Its translation: CASSPWEGSKNEQFF.

V is TRBV6-2 or TRBV6-3 and J is TRBJ1-5; D call uncertain. There are 13 residues in the CDR3. The V end lost 2 bases, the J end lost 1 base, and 3 bases lay between the germline ends. CDR1 MNHEY and CDR2 SVGEGT come from the germline V gene. CDR3 sequence: CASSYGSNQPQHF. The CDR3 DNA reads as TGTGCCAGCAGTTACGGCAGCAATCAGCCCCAGCATTTT.

J is TRBJ1-1 and V is TRBV6-2 or TRBV6-3, with D unclear. The CDR3 loop spans 14 amino acids. Germline V CDR1 and CDR2: MNHEY, SVGEGT. Trimming removed 2 bases from V and 4 bases from J, with 11 bases in between. The CDR3 sequence: CASSYPQVGTEAFF. The CDR3 DNA is TGTGCCAGCAGTTACCCGCAGGTCGGCACTGAAGCTTTCTTT.

This clone was found once. J is TRBJ1-1 and V is TRBV9, with D perhaps matching TRBD1 (6 bases). Trimming took off 3 bases at V and 1 base at J, with 7 bases between the two ends. Germline V lookup: CDR1 SGDLS, CDR2 YYNGEE. CDR3 length: 13 residues. The DNA of the CDR3 is TGTGCCAGCAGCGCGACAGGGAACACTGAAGCTTTCTTT. It yields the protein CASSATGNTEAFF.

The genes are TRBV7-2 and TRBJ1-2; 12 positions match TRBD1. Germline assignment: CDR1 SGHTA and CDR2 FQGNSA. This CDR3 is 15 amino acids long. Trimming removed 0 bases from V and 10 bases from J; junction bases left unmatched: 6. The CDR3: CASSLAGQGARVYTF. The CDR3 DNA reads TGTGCCAGCAGCTTAGCGGGACAGGGGGCGCGCGTCTACACCTTC.

The chain employs TRBV5-1 and TRBJ2-2; D uncertain. The CDR3 is made up of 14 amino acids. Germline values: CDR1 SGHRS, CDR2 YFSETQ. The V gene lost 0 bases and the J gene lost 2 bases, with 5 bases spanning the gap. CDR3 in DNA: TGCGCCAGCAGCTTGGCGACAAACACCGGGGAGCTGTTTTTT. As protein: CASSLATNTGELFF.

The chain combines TRBV19 with TRBJ2-6; 7 nucleotides agree with TRBD2. The J segment lost 1 base and the V segment lost 10 bases, leaving 7 bases of the junction unmatched. Per the germline V gene, CDR1 is LNHDA and CDR2 is SQIVND (reference sequence). There are 15 residues in the CDR3. The CDR3 DNA reads as TGTGCCACCTCAGTCGGGGGGTCTGGGGCCAACGTCCTGACTTTC. It codes for CATSVGGSGANVLTF.

This sequence joins TRBV9 and TRBJ1-5; TRBD1 might be the D (5 bases). Germline V gives CDR1 SGDLS, CDR2 YYNGEE. The CDR3 spans 19 residues. The V and J ends lost 2 bases and 0 bases respectively, with 21 bases between them. Here the CDR3 reads CASSVSTGLTYYSNQPQHF. The CDR3 DNA reads as TGTGCCAGCAGCGTTTCCACGGGACTGACCTATTATAGCAATCAGCCCCAGCATTTT.

The chain couples TRBV11-3 to TRBJ2-1; no definite D call. Trimming cost V 0 bases and J 10 bases, with 13 bases left between them. Germline V gives CDR1 SGHNT, CDR2 YENEEA. This CDR3 has 14 residues. CDR3 nucleotide sequence: TGTGCCAGCAGCTTAGATCATGAGTCTTCAGAGCAGTTCTTC. Protein: CASSLDHESSEQFF.

The rearrangement uses TRBV11-2 and TRBJ1-2; no definite D call. From germline, CDR1 is SGHAT and CDR2 FQNNGV. The CDR3 length is 14 residues. The V gene lost 3 bases and the J gene lost 2 bases, with 10 bases spanning the gap. The DNA of the CDR3 is TGTGCCAGCAGCTTGGGCAGGTCGAACTATGGCTACACCTTC. This encodes CASSLGRSNYGYTF.

This sequence joins TRBV13 and TRBJ1-2, with no clear D. The CDR3 covers 17 residues. Germline CDR1 and CDR2: PRHDT and FYEKMQ (reference sequence). Trimming took off 1 base at V and 3 bases at J, with 18 bases between the two ends. DNA for the CDR3: TGTGCCAGCAGCTTAGTTTCCCTTGGAGGGCTCCACTATGGCTACACCTTC. This sequence encodes CASSLVSLGGLHYGYTF.

This rearrangement joins TRBV15 to TRBJ2-7; 7 nucleotides align to TRBD2. The CDR3 totals 16 residues. V lost 3 bases and J lost 4; bases outside the gene matches: 12. Germline CDR1 and CDR2: LNHNV and YYDKDF (reference sequence). The CDR3 sequence: CATSRWGAGAEYEQYF. Written as DNA, the CDR3 is TGTGCCACCAGCAGGTGGGGCGCGGGAGCCGAGTACGAGCAGTACTTC. The complete variable domain, with remaining parts taken from reference TRBV15 and TRBJ2-7, reads DAMVIQNPRYQVTQFGKPVTLSCSQTLNHNVMYWYQQKSSQAPKLLFHYYDKDFNNEADTPDNFQSRRPNTSFCFLDIRSPGLGDTAMYLCATSRWGAGAEYEQYFGPGTRLTVT.

The chain couples TRBV7-2 to TRBJ1-5; D unresolved. CDR1 SGHTA and CDR2 FQGNSA come from the germline V gene. Trimming took 1 base from V and 5 from J, leaving 15 bases between them. CDR3 size: 16 residues. The CDR3 here is CASSLGAGSAYQPQHF. The CDR3 DNA is TGTGCCAGCAGCTTAGGGGCTGGGTCAGCTTATCAGCCCCAGCATTTT.

This chain joins TRBV11-2 and TRBJ1-1, with D possibly TRBD1 on 5 matching bases. This CDR3 has 14 residues. V was cut by 0 bases and J by 4 bases, with 9 bases left in between. Germline CDR1 reads SGHAT; CDR2 reads FQNNGV. CDR3 in amino acids: CASSLDQGATEAFF. CDR3 nucleotide sequence: TGTGCCAGCAGCTTAGACCAGGGTGCCACTGAAGCTTTCTTT.

This clone has just one count. V usage is TRBV6-6 and J usage is TRBJ2-7; 8 positions match TRBD1. V lost 6 bases, J lost 4 bases, and 11 bases stayed unmatched. The CDR3 loop spans 15 amino acids. CDR1 and CDR2 from the germline V gene are MNHNY and SVGAGI (reference sequence). The CDR3 is CASRPKQGAHYEQYF. The CDR3 nucleotides are TGTGCCAGCAGACCCAAGCAGGGGGCGCATTACGAGCAGTACTTC.

The V gene is TRBV5-1, the J gene TRBJ2-7; TRBD1 matches at 7 bases. There are 17 residues in the CDR3. In germline, CDR1 is SGHRS, CDR2 YFSETQ. V lost 3 bases to trimming and J lost 0 bases; unmatched junction nucleotides: 12. The CDR3 nucleotides read TGCGCCAGCAGCTGGCGAGAGCAGGGGGTTGGCTCCTACGAGCAGTACTTC. Its protein product is CASSWREQGVGSYEQYF.